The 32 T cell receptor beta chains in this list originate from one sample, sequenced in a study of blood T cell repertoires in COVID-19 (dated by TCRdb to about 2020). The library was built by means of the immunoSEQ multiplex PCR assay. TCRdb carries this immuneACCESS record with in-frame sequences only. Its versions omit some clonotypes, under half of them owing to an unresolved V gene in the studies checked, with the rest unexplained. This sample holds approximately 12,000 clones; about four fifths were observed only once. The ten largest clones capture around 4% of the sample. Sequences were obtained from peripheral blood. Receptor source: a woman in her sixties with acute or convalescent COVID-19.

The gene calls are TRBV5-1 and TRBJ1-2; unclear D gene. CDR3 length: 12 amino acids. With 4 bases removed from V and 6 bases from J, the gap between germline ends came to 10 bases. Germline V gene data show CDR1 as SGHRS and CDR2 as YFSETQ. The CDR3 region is CASSPAGDGYTF. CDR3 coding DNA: TGCGCCAGCAGCCCCGCCGGGGATGGCTACACCTTC.

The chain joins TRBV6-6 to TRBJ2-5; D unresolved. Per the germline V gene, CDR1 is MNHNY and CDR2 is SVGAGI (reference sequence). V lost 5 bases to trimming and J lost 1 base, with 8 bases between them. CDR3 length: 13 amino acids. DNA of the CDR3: TGTGCCAGCAGTCCGTTAGCCCAAGAGACCCAGTACTTC. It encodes CASSPLAQETQYF.

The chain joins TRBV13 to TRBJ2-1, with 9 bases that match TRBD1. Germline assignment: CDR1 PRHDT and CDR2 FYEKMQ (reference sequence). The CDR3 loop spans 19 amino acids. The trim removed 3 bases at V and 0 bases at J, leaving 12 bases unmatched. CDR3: CASSLLGQGTSLSYNEQFF. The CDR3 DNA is TGTGCCAGCAGCTTGTTAGGACAGGGGACATCACTCTCCTACAATGAGCAGTTCTTC.

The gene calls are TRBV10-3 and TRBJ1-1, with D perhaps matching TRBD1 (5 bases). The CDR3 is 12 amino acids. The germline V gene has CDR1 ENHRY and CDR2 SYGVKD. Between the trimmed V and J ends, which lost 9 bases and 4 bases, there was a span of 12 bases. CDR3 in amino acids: CAIGAGLTEAFF. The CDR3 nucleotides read TGTGCCATAGGGGCAGGGCTCACTGAAGCTTTCTTT.

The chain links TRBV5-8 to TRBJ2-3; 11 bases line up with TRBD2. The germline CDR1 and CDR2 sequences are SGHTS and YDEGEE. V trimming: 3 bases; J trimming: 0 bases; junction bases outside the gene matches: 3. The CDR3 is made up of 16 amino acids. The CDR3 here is CASSWGLAASTDTQYF. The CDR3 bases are TGTGCCAGCAGCTGGGGACTAGCGGCAAGCACAGATACGCAGTATTTT.

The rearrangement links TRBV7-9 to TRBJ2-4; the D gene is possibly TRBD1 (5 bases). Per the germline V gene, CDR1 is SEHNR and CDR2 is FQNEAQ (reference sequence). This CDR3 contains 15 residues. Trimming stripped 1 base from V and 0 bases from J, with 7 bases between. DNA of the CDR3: TGTGCCAGCAGCTTAGGGGGCCAAGCCAAAAACATTCAGTACTTC. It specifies CASSLGGQAKNIQYF. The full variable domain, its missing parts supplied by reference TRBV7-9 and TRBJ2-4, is DTGVSQNPRHKITKRGQNVTFRCDPISEHNRLYWYRQTLGQGPEFLTYFQNEAQLEKSRLLSDRFSAERPKGSFSTLEIQRTEQGDSAMYLCASSLGGQAKNIQYFGAGTRLSVL.

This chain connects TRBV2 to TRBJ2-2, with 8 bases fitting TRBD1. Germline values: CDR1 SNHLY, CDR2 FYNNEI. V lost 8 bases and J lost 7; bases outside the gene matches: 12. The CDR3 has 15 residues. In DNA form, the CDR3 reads TGTGCCAGCTCGGTCACAGGGGGGTCTGGCGGGGAGCTGTTTTTT. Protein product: CASSVTGGSGGELFF.

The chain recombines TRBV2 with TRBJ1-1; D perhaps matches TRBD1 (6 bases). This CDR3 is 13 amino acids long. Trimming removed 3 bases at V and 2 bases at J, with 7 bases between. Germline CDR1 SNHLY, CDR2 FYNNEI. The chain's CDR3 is CASSDRGNTEAFF. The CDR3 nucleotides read TGTGCCAGCAGTGACAGGGGTAACACTGAAGCTTTCTTT.

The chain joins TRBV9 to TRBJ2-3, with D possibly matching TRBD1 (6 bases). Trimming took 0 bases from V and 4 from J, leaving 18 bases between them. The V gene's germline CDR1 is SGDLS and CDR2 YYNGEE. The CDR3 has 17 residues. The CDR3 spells CASSVGIVAWGPDTQYF. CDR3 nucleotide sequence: TGTGCCAGCAGCGTAGGGATCGTAGCGTGGGGGCCAGATACGCAGTATTTT.

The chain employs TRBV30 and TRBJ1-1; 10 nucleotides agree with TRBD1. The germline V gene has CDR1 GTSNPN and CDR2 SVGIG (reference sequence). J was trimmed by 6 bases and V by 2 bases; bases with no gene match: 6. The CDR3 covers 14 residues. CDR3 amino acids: CAWSTWGTGAEAFF. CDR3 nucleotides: TGTGCCTGGAGTACATGGGGGACAGGGGCTGAAGCTTTCTTT.

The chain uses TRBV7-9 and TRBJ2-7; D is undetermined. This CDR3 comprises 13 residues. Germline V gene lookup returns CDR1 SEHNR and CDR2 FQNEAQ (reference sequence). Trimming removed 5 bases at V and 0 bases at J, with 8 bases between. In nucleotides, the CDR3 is TGTGCCAGCAGCCTTATTAGCTCCTACGAGCAGTACTTC. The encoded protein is CASSLISSYEQYF. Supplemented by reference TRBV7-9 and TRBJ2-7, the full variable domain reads DTGVSQNPRHKITKRGQNVTFRCDPISEHNRLYWYRQTLGQGPEFLTYFQNEAQLEKSRLLSDRFSAERPKGSFSTLEIQRTEQGDSAMYLCASSLISSYEQYFGPGTRLTVT.

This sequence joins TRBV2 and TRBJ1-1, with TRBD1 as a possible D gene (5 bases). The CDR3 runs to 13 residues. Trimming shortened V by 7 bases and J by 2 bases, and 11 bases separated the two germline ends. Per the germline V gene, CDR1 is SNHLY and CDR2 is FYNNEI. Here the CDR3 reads CASINQGNTEAFF. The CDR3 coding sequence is TGTGCCAGCATCAACCAGGGTAACACTGAAGCTTTCTTT.

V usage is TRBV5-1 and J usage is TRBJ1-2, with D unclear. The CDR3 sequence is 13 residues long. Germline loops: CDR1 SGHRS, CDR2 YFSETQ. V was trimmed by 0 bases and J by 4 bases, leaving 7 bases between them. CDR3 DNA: TGCGCCAGCAGCTTGGAGCAGGCCTATGGCTACACCTTC. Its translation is CASSLEQAYGYTF.

The CDR3 reads CASSEDRASYGYTF. DNA of the CDR3: TGCGCCAGCAGCGAGGACAGGGCATCCTATGGCTACACCTTC. V and J are TRBV5-1 and TRBJ1-2; the match to TRBD1 covers 8 bases. V trimming: 4 bases; J trimming: 4 bases; junction bases outside the gene matches: 6. Per the germline V gene, CDR1 is SGHRS and CDR2 is YFSETQ. The CDR3 extends over 14 amino acids.

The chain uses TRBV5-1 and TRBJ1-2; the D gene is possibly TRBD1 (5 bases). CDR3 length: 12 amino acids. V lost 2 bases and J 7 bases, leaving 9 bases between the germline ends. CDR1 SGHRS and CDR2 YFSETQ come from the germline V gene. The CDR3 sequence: CASSFLGRGYTF. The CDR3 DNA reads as TGCGCCAGCAGCTTCTTGGGGCGTGGCTACACCTTC.

DNA for the CDR3: TGTGCCAGCAGTGAAGCAACTAGCGGTAGCACAGATACGCAGTATTTT. It codes for CASSEATSGSTDTQYF. The rearrangement links TRBV6-1 to TRBJ2-3; 8 positions agree with TRBD2. V shed 0 bases, J shed 0 bases, and the junction held 2 bases outside the gene matches. CDR3 length equals 16 residues. Looked up from germline, CDR1 is MNHNS and CDR2 is SASEGT.

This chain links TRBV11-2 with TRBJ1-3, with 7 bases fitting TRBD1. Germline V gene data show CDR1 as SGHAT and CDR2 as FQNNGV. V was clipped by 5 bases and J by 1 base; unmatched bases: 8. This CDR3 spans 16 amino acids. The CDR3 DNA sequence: TGTGCCAGCAGCAACCGAAGGGGGCGGTCTGGAAACACCATATATTTT. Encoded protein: CASSNRRGRSGNTIYF.

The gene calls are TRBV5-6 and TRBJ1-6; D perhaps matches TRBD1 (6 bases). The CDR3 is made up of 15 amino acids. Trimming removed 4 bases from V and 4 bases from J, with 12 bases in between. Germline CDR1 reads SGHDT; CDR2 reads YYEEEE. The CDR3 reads CASSKGQIYNSPLHF. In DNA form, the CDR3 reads TGTGCCAGCAGCAAAGGACAGATATATAATTCACCCCTCCACTTT.

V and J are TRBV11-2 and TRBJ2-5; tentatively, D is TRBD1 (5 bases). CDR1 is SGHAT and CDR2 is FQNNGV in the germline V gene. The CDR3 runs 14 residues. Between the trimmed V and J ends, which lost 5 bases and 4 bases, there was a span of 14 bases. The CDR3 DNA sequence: TGTGCCAGCAGCCTAAAGGGGTCAAGAGAGACCCAGTACTTC. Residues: CASSLKGSRETQYF. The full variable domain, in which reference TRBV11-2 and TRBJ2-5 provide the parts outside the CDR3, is EAGVAQSPRYKIIEKRQSVAFWCNPISGHATLYWYQQILGQGPKLLIQFQNNGVVDDSQLPKDRFSAERLKGVDSTLKIQPAKLEDSAVYLCASSLKGSRETQYFGPGTRLLVL.

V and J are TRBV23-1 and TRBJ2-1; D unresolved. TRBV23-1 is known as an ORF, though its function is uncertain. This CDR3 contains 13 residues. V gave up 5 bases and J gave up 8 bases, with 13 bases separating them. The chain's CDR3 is CASSEAFVDEQFF. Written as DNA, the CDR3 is TGCGCCAGCAGTGAAGCGTTTGTCGATGAGCAGTTCTTC.

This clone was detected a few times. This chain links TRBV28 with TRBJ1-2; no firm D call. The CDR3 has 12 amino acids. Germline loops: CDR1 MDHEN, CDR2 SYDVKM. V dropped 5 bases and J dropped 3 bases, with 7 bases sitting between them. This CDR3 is CASSLQYYGYTF. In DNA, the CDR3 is TGTGCCAGCAGTCTTCAGTACTATGGCTACACCTTC.

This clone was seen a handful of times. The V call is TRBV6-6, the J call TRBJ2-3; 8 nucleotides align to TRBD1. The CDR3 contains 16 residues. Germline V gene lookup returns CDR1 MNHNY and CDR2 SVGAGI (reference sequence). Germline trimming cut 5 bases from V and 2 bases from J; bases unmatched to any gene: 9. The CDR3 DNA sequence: TGTGCCAGCAGTCGTGGACAGGGACCTTCCACAGATACGCAGTATTTT. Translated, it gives CASSRGQGPSTDTQYF.

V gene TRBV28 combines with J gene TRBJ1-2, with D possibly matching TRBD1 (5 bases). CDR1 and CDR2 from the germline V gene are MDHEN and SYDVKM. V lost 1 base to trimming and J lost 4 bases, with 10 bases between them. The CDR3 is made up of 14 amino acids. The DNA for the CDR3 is TGTGCCAGCAGTTTATACGGGGGAAGCTATGGCTACACCTTC. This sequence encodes CASSLYGGSYGYTF.

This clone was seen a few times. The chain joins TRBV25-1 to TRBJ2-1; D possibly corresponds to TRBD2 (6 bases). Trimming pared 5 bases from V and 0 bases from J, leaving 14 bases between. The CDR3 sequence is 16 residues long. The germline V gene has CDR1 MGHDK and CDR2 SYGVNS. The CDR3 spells CASSPNPGLSYNEQFF. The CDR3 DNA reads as TGTGCCAGCAGTCCGAACCCGGGACTCTCCTACAATGAGCAGTTCTTC.

The CDR3 region is CATREGLTSGELFF. CDR3 bases: TGTGCCACCAGGGAGGGGCTTACGTCCGGGGAGCTGTTTTTT. The rearrangement uses TRBV24-1 and TRBJ2-2, with D maybe TRBD2 (6 bases). Germline CDR1 reads KGHDR; CDR2 reads SFDVKD. Trimming took 7 bases from V and 6 from J, leaving 14 bases between them. The CDR3 spans 14 residues.

In nucleotides, the CDR3 is TGTGCCAGCAGCTTGGCAACTTGGGAGACCCAGTACTTC. Protein: CASSLATWETQYF. V and J are TRBV5-6 and TRBJ2-5; the D is unclear. In germline, CDR1 is SGHDT, CDR2 YYEEEE. V lost 0 bases, J lost 5 bases, and 8 bases lay in between. The CDR3 contains 13 residues.

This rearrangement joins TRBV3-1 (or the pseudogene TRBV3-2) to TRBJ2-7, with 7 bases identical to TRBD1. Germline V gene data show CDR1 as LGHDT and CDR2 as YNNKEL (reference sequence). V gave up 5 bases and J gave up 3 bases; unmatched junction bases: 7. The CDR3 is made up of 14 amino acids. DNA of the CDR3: TGTGCCAGCAGCTCCAGTAGACAGGGCTACGAGCAGTACTTC. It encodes CASSSSRQGYEQYF.

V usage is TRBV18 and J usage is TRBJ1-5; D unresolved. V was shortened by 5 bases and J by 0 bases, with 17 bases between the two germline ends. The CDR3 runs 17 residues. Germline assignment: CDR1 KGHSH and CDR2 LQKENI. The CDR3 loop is CASSLPRFRNSNQPQHF. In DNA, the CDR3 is TGTGCCAGCTCATTACCGCGGTTCCGCAATAGCAATCAGCCCCAGCATTTT.

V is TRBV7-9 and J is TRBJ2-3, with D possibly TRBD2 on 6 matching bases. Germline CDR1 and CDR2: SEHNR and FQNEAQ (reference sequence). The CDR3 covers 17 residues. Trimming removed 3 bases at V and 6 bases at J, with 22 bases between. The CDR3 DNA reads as TGTGCCAGCAGCTTCCGCCGTTCTAGCAGGGAGGTTGATACGCAGTATTTT. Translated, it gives CASSFRRSSREVDTQYF.

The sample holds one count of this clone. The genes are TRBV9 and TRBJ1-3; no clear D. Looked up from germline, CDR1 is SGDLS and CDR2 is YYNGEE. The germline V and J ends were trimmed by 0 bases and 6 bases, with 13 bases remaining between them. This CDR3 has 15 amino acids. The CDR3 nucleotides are TGTGCCAGCAGCGTAGGTGCTCAGGCCGAAAACACCATATATTTT. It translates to CASSVGAQAENTIYF.

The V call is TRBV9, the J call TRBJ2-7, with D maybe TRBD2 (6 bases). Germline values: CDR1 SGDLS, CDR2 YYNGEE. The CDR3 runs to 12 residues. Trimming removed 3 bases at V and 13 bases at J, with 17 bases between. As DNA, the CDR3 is TGTGCCAGCAGCGGAGGAGGAGGGACGTTTTACTTC. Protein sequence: CASSGGGGTFYF.

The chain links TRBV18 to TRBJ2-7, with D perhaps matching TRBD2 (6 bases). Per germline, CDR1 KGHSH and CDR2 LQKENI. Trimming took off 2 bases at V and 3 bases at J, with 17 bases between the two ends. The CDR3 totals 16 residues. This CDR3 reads CASSPMFLAEHYEQYF. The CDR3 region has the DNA TGTGCCAGCTCACCAATGTTTTTAGCGGAGCACTACGAGCAGTACTTC.